This record covers a single T cell receptor (beta chain). The target antigen is unknown. This entry belongs to a study of graft-versus-host responses after intestinal transplantation. Study-wide background: All recipients got anti-thymocyte globulin induction, then tacrolimus and steroids for approximately three years.

The repertoire was sequenced with immunoSEQ multiplex PCR; TCRdb's copy has only in-frame clones and lacks some. Seen here are 80,000 to 100,000 clones, 85% to 90% observed once, and the top ten hold less than 0.12%. The V gene's germline CDR1 is MNHEY and CDR2 SVGAGI. Trimming left V 6 bases short and J 0 bases short, with 3 bases between. The CDR3 extends over 12 amino acids. This clonotype was obtained from a human donor who received an intestinal transplant. This material consisted of unstimulated CD4+ T cells sorted from spleen or lymph node cells, taken before intestinal transplant. V gene TRBV6-5 combines with J gene TRBJ1-3; D is ambiguous. The CDR3 here is CASRSSGNTIYF. The CDR3 DNA is TGTGCCAGCAGGAGCTCTGGAAACACCATATATTTT.